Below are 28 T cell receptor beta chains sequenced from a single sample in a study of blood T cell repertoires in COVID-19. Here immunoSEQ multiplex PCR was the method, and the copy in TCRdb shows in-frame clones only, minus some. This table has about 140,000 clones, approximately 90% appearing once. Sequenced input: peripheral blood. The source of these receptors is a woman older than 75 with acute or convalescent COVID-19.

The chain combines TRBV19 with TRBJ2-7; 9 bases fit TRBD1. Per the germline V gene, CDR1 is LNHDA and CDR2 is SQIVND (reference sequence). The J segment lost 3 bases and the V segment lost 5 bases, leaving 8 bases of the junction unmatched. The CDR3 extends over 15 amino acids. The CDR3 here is CASSFPGQGVYEQYF. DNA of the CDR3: TGTGCCAGTAGTTTTCCGGGACAGGGTGTCTACGAGCAGTACTTC.

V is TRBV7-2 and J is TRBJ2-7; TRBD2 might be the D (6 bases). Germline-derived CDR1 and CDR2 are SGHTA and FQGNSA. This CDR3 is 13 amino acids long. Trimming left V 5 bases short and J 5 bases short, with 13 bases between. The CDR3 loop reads CASSLAGINEQYF. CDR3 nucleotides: TGTGCCAGCAGCCTCGCGGGGATCAACGAGCAGTACTTC.

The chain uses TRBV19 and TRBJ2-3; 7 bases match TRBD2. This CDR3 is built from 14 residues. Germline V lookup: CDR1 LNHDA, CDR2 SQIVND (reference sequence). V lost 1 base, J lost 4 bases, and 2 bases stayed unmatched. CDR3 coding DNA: TGTGCCAGTAGTATAGGGGGGGGTCCAGATACGCAGTATTTT. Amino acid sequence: CASSIGGGPDTQYF.

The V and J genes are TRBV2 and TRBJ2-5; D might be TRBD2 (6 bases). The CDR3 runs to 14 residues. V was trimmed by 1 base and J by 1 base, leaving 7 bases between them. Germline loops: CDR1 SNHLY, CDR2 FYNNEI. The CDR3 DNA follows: TGTGCCAGCAGTGAAGGGCGGGGCCAAGAGACCCAGTACTTC. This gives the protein CASSEGRGQETQYF. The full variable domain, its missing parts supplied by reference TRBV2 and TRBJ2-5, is EPEVTQTPSHQVTQMGQEVILRCVPISNHLYFYWYRQILGQKVEFLVSFYNNEISEKSEIFDDQFSVERPDGSNFTLKIRSTKLEDSAMYFCASSEGRGQETQYFGPGTRLLVL.

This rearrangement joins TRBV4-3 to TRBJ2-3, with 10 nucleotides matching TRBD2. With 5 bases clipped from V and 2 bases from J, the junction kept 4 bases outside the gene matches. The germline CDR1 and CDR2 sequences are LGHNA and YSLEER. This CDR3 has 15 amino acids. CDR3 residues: CASSTLAGVTDTQYF. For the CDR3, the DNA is TGCGCCAGCAGCACGCTAGCGGGGGTCACAGATACGCAGTATTTT.

CDR3 DNA sequence: TGTGCCAGCAGCTTAGTTCGGGGAGGGATGACTGAAGCTTTCTTT. Its translation: CASSLVRGGMTEAFF. This chain connects TRBV7-2 to TRBJ1-1; D ambiguous. Trimming stripped 1 base from V and 5 bases from J, with 14 bases between. Germline assignment: CDR1 SGHTA and CDR2 FQGNSA. The CDR3 is 15 amino acids.

Here the CDR3 DNA reads TGTGCCAGCAGCTTGGGACCTCAGGGGCAGTATTTT. Its protein is CASSLGPQGQYF. The rearrangement uses TRBV5-6 and TRBJ2-3; D may be TRBD1 (5 bases). This CDR3 has 12 amino acids. The ends were cut back, 0 bases at V and 11 bases at J, with 10 bases in the middle. Germline V gene data show CDR1 as SGHDT and CDR2 as YYEEEE.

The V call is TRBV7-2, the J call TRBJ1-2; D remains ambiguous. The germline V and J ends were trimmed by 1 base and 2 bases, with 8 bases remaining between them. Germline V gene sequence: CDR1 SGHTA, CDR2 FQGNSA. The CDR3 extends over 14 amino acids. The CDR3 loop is CASSLGVGNYGYTF. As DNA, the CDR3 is TGTGCCAGCAGCTTAGGCGTCGGGAACTATGGCTACACCTTC. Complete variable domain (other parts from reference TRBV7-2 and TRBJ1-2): GAGVSQSPSNKVTEKGKDVELRCDPISGHTALYWYRQSLGQGLEFLIYFQGNSAPDKSGLPSDRFSAERTGGSVSTLTIQRTQQEDSAVYLCASSLGVGNYGYTFGSGTRLTVV.

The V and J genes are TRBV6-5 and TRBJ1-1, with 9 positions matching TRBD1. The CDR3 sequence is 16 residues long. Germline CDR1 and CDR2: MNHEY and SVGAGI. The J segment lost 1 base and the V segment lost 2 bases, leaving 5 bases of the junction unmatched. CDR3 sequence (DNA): TGTGCCAGCAGTTACGAACAGGGGGCCTGGAACACTGAAGCTTTCTTT. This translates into CASSYEQGAWNTEAFF.

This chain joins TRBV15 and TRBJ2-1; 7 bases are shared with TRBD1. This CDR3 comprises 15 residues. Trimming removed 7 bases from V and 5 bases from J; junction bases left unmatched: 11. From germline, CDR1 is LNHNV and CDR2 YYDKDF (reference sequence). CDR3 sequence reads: CATKRGQARNNEQFF. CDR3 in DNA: TGTGCCACCAAAAGGGGGCAGGCTAGAAACAATGAGCAGTTCTTC.

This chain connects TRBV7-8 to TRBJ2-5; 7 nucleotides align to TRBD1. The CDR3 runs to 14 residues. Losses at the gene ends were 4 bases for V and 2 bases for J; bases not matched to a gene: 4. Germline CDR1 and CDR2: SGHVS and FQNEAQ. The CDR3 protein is CASSSKQGQETQYF. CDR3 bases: TGTGCCAGCAGCTCCAAACAGGGGCAAGAGACCCAGTACTTC.

This CDR3 is CSVQGINEKLFF. DNA for the CDR3: TGCAGCGTTCAGGGGATTAATGAAAAACTGTTTTTT. This rearrangement joins TRBV29-1 to TRBJ1-4; perhaps TRBD1 as D (6 bases). The V end lost 5 bases, the J end lost 4 bases, and 8 bases lay between the germline ends. Per germline, CDR1 SQVTM and CDR2 ANQGSEA. This CDR3 has 12 amino acids.

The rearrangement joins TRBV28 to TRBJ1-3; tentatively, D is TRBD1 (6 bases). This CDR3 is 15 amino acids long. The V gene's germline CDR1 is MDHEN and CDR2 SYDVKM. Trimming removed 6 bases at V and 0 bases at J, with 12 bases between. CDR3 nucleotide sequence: TGTGCCAGCAGATCCGGGGACAACTCTGGAAACACCATATATTTT. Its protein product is CASRSGDNSGNTIYF.

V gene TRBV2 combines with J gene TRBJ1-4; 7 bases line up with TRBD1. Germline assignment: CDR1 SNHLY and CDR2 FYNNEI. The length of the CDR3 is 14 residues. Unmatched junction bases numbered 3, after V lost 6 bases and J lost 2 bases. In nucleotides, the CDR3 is TGTGCCAGCAGGAGGGGACAGACTAATGAAAAACTGTTTTTT. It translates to CASRRGQTNEKLFF. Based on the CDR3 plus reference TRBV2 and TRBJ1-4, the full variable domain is EPEVTQTPSHQVTQMGQEVILRCVPISNHLYFYWYRQILGQKVEFLVSFYNNEISEKSEIFDDQFSVERPDGSNFTLKIRSTKLEDSAMYFCASRRGQTNEKLFFGSGTQLSVL.

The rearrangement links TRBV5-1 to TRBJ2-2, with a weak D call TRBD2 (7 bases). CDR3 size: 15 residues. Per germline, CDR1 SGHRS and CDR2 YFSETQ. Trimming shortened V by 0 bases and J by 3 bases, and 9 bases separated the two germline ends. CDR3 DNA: TGCGCCAGCAGCTTGGCGGGGGGCTACACCGGGGAGCTGTTTTTT. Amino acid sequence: CASSLAGGYTGELFF.

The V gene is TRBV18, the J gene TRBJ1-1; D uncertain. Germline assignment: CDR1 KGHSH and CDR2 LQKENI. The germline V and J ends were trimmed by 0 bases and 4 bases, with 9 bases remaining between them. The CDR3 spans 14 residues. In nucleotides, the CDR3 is TGTGCCAGCTCACCACCCGCCAGCGGCACTGAAGCTTTCTTT. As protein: CASSPPASGTEAFF.

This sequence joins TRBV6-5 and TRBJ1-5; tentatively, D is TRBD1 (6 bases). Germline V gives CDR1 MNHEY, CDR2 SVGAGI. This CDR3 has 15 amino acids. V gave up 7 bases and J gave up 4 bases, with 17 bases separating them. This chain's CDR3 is CASILGGGVNQPQHF. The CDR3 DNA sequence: TGTGCCAGCATCCTGGGAGGGGGGGTTAATCAGCCCCAGCATTTT.

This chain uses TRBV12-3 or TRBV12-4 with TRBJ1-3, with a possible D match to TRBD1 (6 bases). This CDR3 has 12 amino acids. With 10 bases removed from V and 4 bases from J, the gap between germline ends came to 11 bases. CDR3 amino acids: CANGQGGNTIYF. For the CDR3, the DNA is TGTGCCAACGGGCAGGGGGGAAACACCATATATTTT.

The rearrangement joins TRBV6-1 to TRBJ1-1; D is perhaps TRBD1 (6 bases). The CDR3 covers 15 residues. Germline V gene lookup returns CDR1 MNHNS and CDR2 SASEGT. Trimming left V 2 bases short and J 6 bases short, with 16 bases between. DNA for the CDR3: TGTGCCAGCAGTGAACGTCGGCAGGGGCGTGCTGAAGCTTTCTTT. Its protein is CASSERRQGRAEAFF.

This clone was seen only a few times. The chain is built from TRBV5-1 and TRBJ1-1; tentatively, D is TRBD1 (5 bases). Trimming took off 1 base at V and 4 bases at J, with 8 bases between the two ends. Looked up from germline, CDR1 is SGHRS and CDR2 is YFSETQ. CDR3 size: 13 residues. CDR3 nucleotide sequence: TGCGCCAGCAGCTTGCGGACAACCACTGAAGCTTTCTTT. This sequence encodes CASSLRTTTEAFF.

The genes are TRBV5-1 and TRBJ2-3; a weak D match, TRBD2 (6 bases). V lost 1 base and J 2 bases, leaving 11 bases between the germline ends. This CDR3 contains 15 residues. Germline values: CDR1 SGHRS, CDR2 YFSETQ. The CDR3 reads CASSLLAGSTDTQYF. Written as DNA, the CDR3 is TGCGCCAGCAGCTTGCTGGCGGGGTCCACAGATACGCAGTATTTT.

The CDR3 nucleotides read TGTGCCAGCAGCCTTCGACAGCAAGAGACCCAGTACTTC. It translates to CASSLRQQETQYF. The chain carries TRBV5-6 and TRBJ2-5, with D maybe TRBD1 (5 bases). Per germline, CDR1 SGHDT and CDR2 YYEEEE. The V and J ends lost 4 bases and 2 bases respectively, with 9 bases between them. The CDR3 has 13 amino acids.

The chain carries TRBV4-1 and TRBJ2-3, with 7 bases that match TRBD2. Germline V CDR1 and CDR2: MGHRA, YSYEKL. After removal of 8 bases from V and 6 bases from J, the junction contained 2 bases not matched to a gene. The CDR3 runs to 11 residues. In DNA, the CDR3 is TGCGCCAGCCAGGGAGGGGATACGCAGTATTTT. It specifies CASQGGDTQYF.

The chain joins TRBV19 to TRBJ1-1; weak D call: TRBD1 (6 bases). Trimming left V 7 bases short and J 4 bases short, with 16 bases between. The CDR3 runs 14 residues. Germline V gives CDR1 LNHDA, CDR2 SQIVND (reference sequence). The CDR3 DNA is TGTGCCAGTACGGGGGGCCTGATACCCACTGAAGCTTTCTTT. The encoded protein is CASTGGLIPTEAFF.

The CDR3 here is CASTLRDRRNTEAFF. The CDR3 bases are TGTGCCAGCACATTACGGGACAGAAGGAACACTGAAGCTTTCTTT. This chain joins TRBV6-6 and TRBJ1-1; 7 bases align to TRBD1. Germline V gene sequence: CDR1 MNHNY, CDR2 SVGAGI (reference sequence). V shed 7 bases, J shed 1 base, and the junction held 9 bases outside the gene matches. The CDR3 is made up of 15 amino acids.

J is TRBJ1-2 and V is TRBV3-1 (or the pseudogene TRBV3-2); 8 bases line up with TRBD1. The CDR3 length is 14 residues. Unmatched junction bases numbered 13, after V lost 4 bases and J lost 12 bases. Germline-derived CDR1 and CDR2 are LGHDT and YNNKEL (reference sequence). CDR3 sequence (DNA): TGTGCCAGCAGCCCCTCCGGGACAGGCGGGGTCAACACCTTC. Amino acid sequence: CASSPSGTGGVNTF.

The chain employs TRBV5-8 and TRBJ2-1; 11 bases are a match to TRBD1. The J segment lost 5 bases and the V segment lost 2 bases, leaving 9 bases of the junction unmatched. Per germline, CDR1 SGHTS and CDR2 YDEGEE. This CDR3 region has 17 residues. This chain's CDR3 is CASSLPEGTGGHNEQFF. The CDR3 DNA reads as TGTGCCAGCAGCTTACCAGAAGGGACAGGGGGACACAATGAGCAGTTCTTC.

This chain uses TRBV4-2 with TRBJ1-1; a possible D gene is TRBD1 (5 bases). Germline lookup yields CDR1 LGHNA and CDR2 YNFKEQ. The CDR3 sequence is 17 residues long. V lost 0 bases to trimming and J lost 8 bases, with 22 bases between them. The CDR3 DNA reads TGTGCCAGCAGCCAAGATGGGTGGGAACAGGCGGCGGGGGAAGCTTTCTTT. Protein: CASSQDGWEQAAGEAFF.